These 25 T cell receptor beta chains came from one sample sequenced in a study of identifying expanded T cells in peripheral blood. Method: immunoSEQ multiplex PCR; TCRdb's copy keeps in-frame clones and lacks some. The table shows 75,000 to 95,000 clones, with 80% to 90% occurring only once. Sequencing was carried out using blood. Source of these receptors: a person between 18 and 69 years old in good health.

This clone has just a few counts. CDR3 in amino acids: CASSVQGPLHF. The CDR3 DNA follows: TGTGCCAGCAGCGTCCAGGGACCCCTCCACTTT. This sequence joins TRBV5-6 and TRBJ1-6; possible D gene TRBD1, 5 bases. Trimming shortened V by 4 bases and J by 12 bases, and 8 bases separated the two germline ends. The CDR3 runs to 11 residues. Germline CDR1 and CDR2: SGHDT and YYEEEE.

J is TRBJ1-2 and V is TRBV5-4; weak D call: TRBD1 (5 bases). V was shortened by 3 bases and J by 8 bases, with 23 bases between the two germline ends. CDR1 and CDR2 from the germline V gene are SGHNT and YYREEE (reference sequence). The CDR3 has 16 amino acids. CDR3: CASSSGGTVGTQGYTF. In DNA, the CDR3 is TGTGCCAGCAGCTCCGGCGGGACTGTGGGTACCCAAGGCTACACCTTC.

V and J are TRBV2 and TRBJ2-4; 12 bases agree with TRBD2. Germline V gene lookup returns CDR1 SNHLY and CDR2 FYNNEI. V trimming: 5 bases; J trimming: 6 bases; junction bases outside the gene matches: 2. The CDR3 is 14 amino acids. Here the CDR3 DNA reads TGTGCCAGCAGTCCACTAGCGGGGGGAAACATTCAGTACTTC. It yields the protein CASSPLAGGNIQYF.

The chain links TRBV10-2 to TRBJ2-7; TRBD1 is a possible D gene (6 bases). The V gene's germline CDR1 is WSHSY and CDR2 SAAADI. This CDR3 has 12 amino acids. V lost 8 bases and J 1 base, leaving 9 bases between the germline ends. The CDR3 DNA is TGCGCCAGCGAGGGGGAGTCCTACGAGCAGTACTTC. Translating gives CASEGESYEQYF.

The chain couples TRBV19 to TRBJ2-7; D is unresolved. Trimming left V 2 bases short and J 0 bases short, with 11 bases between. Germline V gene sequence: CDR1 LNHDA, CDR2 SQIVND (reference sequence). The CDR3 runs to 15 residues. The CDR3 protein is CASSILGISSYEQYF. The CDR3 DNA reads as TGTGCCAGTAGTATACTGGGGATTAGCTCCTACGAGCAGTACTTC.

The genes are TRBV7-8 and TRBJ1-3; no firm D call. CDR1 is SGHVS and CDR2 is FQNEAQ in the germline V gene. Trimming cost V 3 bases and J 0 bases, with 9 bases left between them. The CDR3 sequence is 15 residues long. The CDR3 spells CASSFADLSGNTIYF. CDR3 coding DNA: TGTGCCAGCAGCTTCGCAGATCTCTCTGGAAACACCATATATTTT.

The chain links TRBV19 to TRBJ1-6; 7 bases are shared with TRBD1. The junction had 11 bases not matched to a gene; V was cut back by 5 bases and J by 10 bases. Germline loops: CDR1 LNHDA, CDR2 SQIVND (reference sequence). The CDR3 is 15 residues long. CDR3 amino acids: CASSRKGAEESPLHF. The CDR3 DNA is TGTGCCAGTAGTCGAAAGGGGGCTGAGGAATCACCCCTCCACTTT.

This clone was seen many times. V is TRBV7-9 and J is TRBJ2-7; a weak D match, TRBD2 (5 bases). V dropped 2 bases and J dropped 5 bases, with 7 bases sitting between them. The germline CDR1 and CDR2 sequences are SEHNR and FQNEAQ (reference sequence). CDR3 length: 12 amino acids. The CDR3 sequence is CASSLSGDEQYF. CDR3 in DNA: TGTGCCAGCAGCTTAAGCGGCGACGAGCAGTACTTC. Complete variable domain (other parts from reference TRBV7-9 and TRBJ2-7): DTGVSQNPRHKITKRGQNVTFRCDPISEHNRLYWYRQTLGQGPEFLTYFQNEAQLEKSRLLSDRFSAERPKGSFSTLEIQRTEQGDSAMYLCASSLSGDEQYFGPGTRLTVT.

The V gene is TRBV7-2, the J gene TRBJ1-4; 7 positions agree with TRBD1. CDR3 length: 15 residues. Trimming removed 3 bases from V and 1 base from J; junction bases left unmatched: 2. CDR1 is SGHTA, CDR2 FQGNSA, per germline. CDR3 nucleotide sequence: TGTGCCAGCAGCTTCCACAGGGGAACTAATGAAAAACTGTTTTTT. This translates into CASSFHRGTNEKLFF.

The chain employs TRBV2 and TRBJ1-3; D might be TRBD1 (6 bases). CDR3 length: 13 amino acids. Germline V gene lookup returns CDR1 SNHLY and CDR2 FYNNEI. The germline V and J ends were trimmed by 7 bases and 2 bases, with 9 bases remaining between them. The CDR3 region has the DNA TGTGCCAGCAACAGGGAGACTGGAAACACCATATATTTT. Its translation is CASNRETGNTIYF.

The chain has TRBV30 and TRBJ1-5; TRBD1 is a possible D gene (6 bases). V dropped 1 base and J dropped 4 bases, with 8 bases sitting between them. The germline V gene has CDR1 GTSNPN and CDR2 SVGIG (reference sequence). CDR3 length: 13 residues. The CDR3 loop is CAWSAGANQPQHF. For the CDR3, the DNA is TGTGCCTGGAGTGCGGGGGCGAATCAGCCCCAGCATTTT.

This chain joins TRBV11-2 and TRBJ2-5; the D gene is possibly TRBD1 (5 bases). The CDR3 consists of 15 residues. Germline V gene sequence: CDR1 SGHAT, CDR2 FQNNGV. V lost 3 bases, J lost 9 bases, and 20 bases lay in between. The CDR3: CASSFLGQGREAQYF. Here the CDR3 DNA reads TGTGCCAGCAGCTTCCTAGGACAAGGACGTGAGGCCCAGTACTTC.

V and J are TRBV5-1 and TRBJ2-1; D unclear. CDR3 length: 16 residues. From germline, CDR1 is SGHRS and CDR2 YFSETQ. V was clipped by 0 bases and J by 2 bases, with 12 bases between them. Here the CDR3 DNA reads TGCGCCAGCAGCTTGGCGGCTAGTGGGACCTACAATGAGCAGTTCTTC. Protein product: CASSLAASGTYNEQFF. Supplemented by reference TRBV5-1 and TRBJ2-1, the full variable domain reads KAGVTQTPRYLIKTRGQQVTLSCSPISGHRSVSWYQQTPGQGLQFLFEYFSETQRNKGNFPGRFSGRQFSNSRSEMNVSTLELGDSALYLCASSLAASGTYNEQFFGPGTRLTVL.

This sequence joins TRBV5-8 and TRBJ1-5; 8 bases map to TRBD1. Germline V gene lookup returns CDR1 SGHTS and CDR2 YDEGEE. The CDR3 contains 16 residues. V trimming: 7 bases; J trimming: 3 bases; junction bases outside the gene matches: 12. The CDR3 protein is CASGDGDRGLNQPQHF. The DNA of the CDR3 is TGTGCCAGCGGGGACGGCGACAGGGGCCTCAATCAGCCCCAGCATTTT.

The rearrangement links TRBV6-1 to TRBJ1-5; D unclear. Germline V CDR1 and CDR2: MNHNS, SASEGT. The CDR3 has 13 residues. Trimming shortened V by 5 bases and J by 5 bases, and 10 bases separated the two germline ends. CDR3 in DNA: TGTGCCAGCAGTCTTAATCTCGATCAGCCCCAGCATTTT. Translating it yields CASSLNLDQPQHF.

The rearrangement links TRBV25-1 to TRBJ1-3; tentatively, D is TRBD1 (5 bases). The CDR3 is 18 residues long. CDR1 and CDR2 from the germline V gene are MGHDK and SYGVNS. The V end was cut by 6 bases, the J end by 0 bases, with 21 bases between. The CDR3 DNA is TGTGCCAGCAGGGGGGAGCCGAGCCGTCCGATCTCTGGAAACACCATATATTTT. The encoded protein is CASRGEPSRPISGNTIYF.

This sequence joins TRBV2 and TRBJ1-1; 9 positions agree with TRBD1. This CDR3 has 12 amino acids. Germline lookup yields CDR1 SNHLY and CDR2 FYNNEI. J was trimmed by 5 bases and V by 8 bases; bases with no gene match: 3. CDR3 region: CASGTGRTEAFF. CDR3 nucleotides: TGTGCCAGCGGGACAGGGAGAACTGAAGCTTTCTTT.

The CDR3 bases are TGTGCCAGCAGTTACTTGTCAGGGGAAAACATTCAGTACTTC. It encodes CASSYLSGENIQYF. The V gene is TRBV6-5, the J gene TRBJ2-4; TRBD1 might be the D (6 bases). Per germline, CDR1 MNHEY and CDR2 SVGAGI. The CDR3 sequence is 14 residues long. V was shortened by 1 base and J by 5 bases, with 9 bases between the two germline ends.

The rearrangement links TRBV27 to TRBJ1-3, with D possibly TRBD1 on 6 matching bases. This CDR3 contains 16 residues. Germline-derived CDR1 and CDR2 are MNHEY and SMNVEV (reference sequence). V lost 5 bases and J lost 0, with 14 bases in between. CDR3: CASSLTGTNSGNTIYF. The CDR3, as DNA: TGTGCCAGCAGTCTAACAGGGACCAACTCTGGAAACACCATATATTTT.

V is TRBV29-1 and J is TRBJ2-2, with D uncertain. Trimming took 7 bases from V and 2 from J, leaving 14 bases between them. Per the germline V gene, CDR1 is SQVTM and CDR2 is ANQGSEA. This CDR3 spans 14 amino acids. The CDR3 DNA reads TGCAGCGGTAGCCTGGGCGTCAACACCGGGGAGCTGTTTTTT. Translated: CSGSLGVNTGELFF.

Only a few counts were recorded for this clone. The rearrangement uses TRBV28 and TRBJ1-2; D call uncertain. The CDR3 is 11 residues long. The germline V gene has CDR1 MDHEN and CDR2 SYDVKM. The ends were cut back, 4 bases at V and 6 bases at J, with 6 bases in the middle. CDR3 nucleotide sequence: TGTGCCAGCAGTTCATGGAATGGCTACACCTTC. Protein product: CASSSWNGYTF.

There are a few counts of this clone. The gene calls are TRBV6-5 and TRBJ2-7; D call uncertain. CDR1 and CDR2 from the germline V gene are MNHEY and SVGAGI. With 5 bases removed from V and 4 bases from J, the gap between germline ends came to 6 bases. There are 11 residues in the CDR3. Here the CDR3 reads CASSMGYEQYF. The CDR3, as DNA: TGTGCCAGCAGTATGGGATACGAGCAGTACTTC.

The V call is TRBV7-9, the J call TRBJ1-3; perhaps TRBD1 as D (6 bases). The CDR3 length is 14 residues. V was clipped by 6 bases and J by 6 bases, with 15 bases between them. Germline V gives CDR1 SEHNR, CDR2 FQNEAQ (reference sequence). In DNA form, the CDR3 reads TGTGCCAGCAGGTTACAGGGAGGCGCAAACACCATATATTTT. As protein: CASRLQGGANTIYF.

The chain has TRBV7-9 and TRBJ1-1, with TRBD1 identical over 7 bases. This CDR3 has 14 amino acids. From germline, CDR1 is SEHNR and CDR2 FQNEAQ (reference sequence). V lost 8 bases to trimming and J lost 2 bases; unmatched junction nucleotides: 8. The CDR3 nucleotides read TGTGCCAGCTCAAAGGGGGCTTACAACACTGAAGCTTTCTTT. Translation gives CASSKGAYNTEAFF. The variable domain in full, with the rest retrieved from reference TRBV7-9 and TRBJ1-1, is DTGVSQNPRHKITKRGQNVTFRCDPISEHNRLYWYRQTLGQGPEFLTYFQNEAQLEKSRLLSDRFSAERPKGSFSTLEIQRTEQGDSAMYLCASSKGAYNTEAFFGQGTRLTVV.

This clone has just a few counts. This chain connects TRBV28 to TRBJ2-3, with 8 bases aligning to TRBD2. Germline CDR1 is MDHEN and CDR2 is SYDVKM. V trimming: 5 bases; J trimming: 1 base; junction bases outside the gene matches: 8. The CDR3 is made up of 16 amino acids. The CDR3 is CASSDFGRGGTDTQYF. The DNA of the CDR3 is TGTGCCAGCAGTGATTTTGGGCGGGGGGGCACAGATACGCAGTATTTT.